This T cell receptor beta chain was identified during a study of OX40 agonist ivuxolimab in advanced cancers. Produced via immunoSEQ multiplex PCR; TCRdb's table is partial and in-frame only. The table records around 80,000 clones, 88% of them present only once. Per the germline V gene, CDR1 is SGHVS and CDR2 is FQNEAQ. V was pared by 1 base and J by 2 bases, with 6 bases of the junction left unmatched. The length of the CDR3 is 16 residues. This TCR came from an adult with an advanced solid tumor such as melanoma, head and neck, liver or kidney cancer. The rearrangement joins TRBV7-8 to TRBJ2-7; 9 bases are a match to TRBD2. This sample comprised CD4+ or CD8+ T cells sorted from blood, obtained in a trial of the OX40 agonist ivuxolimab. Here the CDR3 reads CASSLDTGLAPYEQYF. The CDR3 nucleotides are TGTGCCAGCAGCTTAGATACGGGACTAGCCCCCTACGAGCAGTACTTC.